This record concerns one TCR beta chain sequence. The data derive from a study of OX40 agonist ivuxolimab in advanced cancers. The wider study: A male proportion of approximately 80% was recorded, with mean age around 60 years and range roughly 23 to 79. Three patients, one with hepatocellular carcinoma and two with cutaneous melanoma, achieved partial responses.

Profiling relied on immunoSEQ multiplex PCR, and the TCRdb table lists in-frame clones only, not all of them. This sample has about 83,000 clones; approximately 79% occur once, and the top ten carry under 2%. Trimming removed 5 bases from V and 6 bases from J, with 7 bases in between. This CDR3 comprises 12 residues. Germline V gene sequence: CDR1 WNHNN, CDR2 SYGVQD (reference sequence). Sequencing was performed on CD4+ or CD8+ T cells sorted from blood, taken in a trial of the OX40 agonist ivuxolimab. The receptor was derived from an adult with an advanced solid tumor such as melanoma, head and neck, liver or kidney cancer. The chain joins TRBV10-1 to TRBJ2-2; unclear D gene. Written as DNA, the CDR3 is TGCGCCAGCAGTTTCGGGCCCGGGGAGCTGTTTTTT. Its translation is CASSFGPGELFF.